What follows are 13 T cell receptor beta chains derived from one specimen sequenced in a study of CD8+CD57+ T cells in acquired aplastic anemia. CDR3 and TCR beta VDJ profiling relied on a genomic DNA template. TCRdb recomputed calls from the reads with MiXCR, one row per CDR3 protein. The sample shows about 110,000 distinct CDR3 sequences, approximately 48% of them seen only once. Sequencing was done on a sample of sorted CD4+, CD8+, or CD8+CD57+ T cells (not recorded which) from PBMCs. These receptors originate from a human donor in good health, serving as a control.

V usage is TRBV15 and J usage is TRBJ2-5; D unclear. V was cut by 3 bases and J by 8 bases, with 7 bases left in between. CDR1 and CDR2 from the germline V gene are LNHNV and YYDKDF (reference sequence). The CDR3 spans 11 residues. The CDR3 DNA is TGTGCCACCAGCAGCGGTCGAACCCAGTACTTC. It is translated as CATSSGRTQYF.

The V and J genes are TRBV29-1 and TRBJ1-2; D uncertain. Germline V gene data show CDR1 as SQVTM and CDR2 as ANQGSEA. Trimming removed 7 bases from V and 6 bases from J, with 15 bases in between. This CDR3 contains 12 residues. In DNA form, the CDR3 reads TGCAGCGCCTCCTACCGGAAAGATGGCTACACCTTC. It specifies CSASYRKDGYTF.

Many counts were recorded for this clonotype. This sequence joins TRBV20-1 and TRBJ2-3, with D hard to call. Per germline, CDR1 DFQATT and CDR2 SNEGSKA (reference sequence). The CDR3 totals 15 residues. Trimming removed 1 base from V and 0 bases from J, with 11 bases in between. The CDR3 region has the DNA TGCAGTGCTAGAGGTCAGGCTGAGAGCACAGATACGCAGTATTTT. Translating gives CSARGQAESTDTQYF.

V usage is TRBV20-1 and J usage is TRBJ2-7, with TRBD2 matching over 7 bases. Germline V lookup: CDR1 DFQATT, CDR2 SNEGSKA (reference sequence). V trimming: 3 bases; J trimming: 0 bases; junction bases outside the gene matches: 11. The CDR3 loop spans 16 amino acids. CDR3 in DNA: TGCAGTGCTAGCCCCTCGGGGGGTATGGGCTCCTACGAGCAGTACTTC. It codes for CSASPSGGMGSYEQYF.

J is TRBJ2-3 and V is TRBV20-1, with D possibly called TRBD1 or TRBD2 (5 bases each). Germline V gene data show CDR1 as DFQATT and CDR2 as SNEGSKA (reference sequence). The CDR3 totals 17 residues. The V gene lost 0 bases and the J gene lost 5 bases, with 21 bases spanning the gap. The CDR3 coding sequence is TGCAGTGCTAGAGATCGAAAGGGTTGGGGGAATGTAGATACGCAGTATTTT. Amino acid sequence: CSARDRKGWGNVDTQYF.

The rearrangement joins TRBV15 to TRBJ1-1; the D gene is possibly TRBD1 (5 bases). Deletions cut 3 bases from V and 4 bases from J, with 9 bases between. Germline lookup yields CDR1 LNHNV and CDR2 YYDKDF (reference sequence). The length of the CDR3 is 13 residues. The DNA for the CDR3 is TGTGCCACCAGCAGCAGGGAGGGCACTGAAGCTTTCTTT. Protein sequence: CATSSREGTEAFF.

This sequence joins TRBV5-1 and TRBJ1-2; 8 nucleotides line up with TRBD1. The germline V gene encodes CDR1 SGHRS and CDR2 YFSETQ. The CDR3 loop spans 15 amino acids. Losses at the gene ends were 4 bases for V and 4 bases for J; bases not matched to a gene: 9. The CDR3 spells CASSPGTDRVYGYTF. CDR3 bases: TGCGCCAGCAGCCCCGGGACGGACAGGGTCTATGGCTACACCTTC.

As regards this clonotype: Likely a read error: the CDR3 ends without its conserved phenylalanine or tryptophan. No DNA is shown, since the ends of the CDR3 on it are uncertain; the CDR3 is the one TCRdb lists. V and J are TRBV3-1 and TRBJ1-6. The CDR3 spans 11 amino acids, including both terminal residues. The germline V gene encodes CDR1 LGHDT and CDR2 YNNKEL (reference sequence). The CDR3 spells CASSQGPRTSG.

This clonotype was seen only once. This chain joins TRBV7-9 and TRBJ1-1; D ambiguous. Between the trimmed V and J ends, which lost 2 bases and 6 bases, there was a span of 13 bases. This CDR3 is 14 amino acids long. Looked up from germline, CDR1 is SEHNR and CDR2 is FQNEAQ (reference sequence). CDR3 protein: CASSLIHALPEAFF. The CDR3 DNA sequence: TGTGCCAGCAGCTTAATCCATGCTCTTCCTGAAGCTTTCTTT.

This clonotype was seen ten or more times. The chain carries TRBV20-1 and TRBJ1-1; D is perhaps TRBD1 (5 bases). The V gene's germline CDR1 is DFQATT and CDR2 SNEGSKA (reference sequence). V was shortened by 7 bases and J by 0 bases, with 15 bases between the two germline ends. The CDR3 extends over 14 amino acids. Here the CDR3 DNA reads TGCAGTGTTCAGAAGCTGGGGCTGAACACTGAAGCTTTCTTT. As protein: CSVQKLGLNTEAFF.

The genes are TRBV10-3 and TRBJ1-2; D perhaps matches TRBD1 (5 bases). The germline V gene has CDR1 ENHRY and CDR2 SYGVKD. V was trimmed by 2 bases and J by 5 bases, leaving 12 bases between them. The CDR3 has 14 amino acids. The CDR3 DNA is TGTGCCATCAGTGAGCAGGGAGGCCCTTATGGCTACACCTTC. Protein product: CAISEQGGPYGYTF.

This clonotype was detected ten times or more. V usage is TRBV11-3 and J usage is TRBJ1-1; no firm D call. V was clipped by 5 bases and J by 6 bases, with 13 bases between them. Germline-derived CDR1 and CDR2 are SGHNT and YENEEA. The CDR3 is 13 residues long. The CDR3: CASSRAPLAEAFF. CDR3 nucleotides: TGTGCCAGCAGCAGAGCCCCCCTCGCTGAAGCTTTCTTT.

In regard to this clonotype: Since no conserved phenylalanine or tryptophan closes the CDR3, a read error is the likely cause. V is TRBV25-1 and J is TRBJ1-1; 7 bases align to TRBD1. The junction had 11 bases not matched to a gene; V was cut back by 8 bases and J by 5 bases. Germline-derived CDR1 and CDR2 are MGHDK and SYGVNS. This CDR3 region has 14 residues. The CDR3 is CASGSPTRGTEAFL. The CDR3 bases are TGTGCCAGCGGGAGCCCAACCAGGGGGACTGAAGCTTTCCTT.